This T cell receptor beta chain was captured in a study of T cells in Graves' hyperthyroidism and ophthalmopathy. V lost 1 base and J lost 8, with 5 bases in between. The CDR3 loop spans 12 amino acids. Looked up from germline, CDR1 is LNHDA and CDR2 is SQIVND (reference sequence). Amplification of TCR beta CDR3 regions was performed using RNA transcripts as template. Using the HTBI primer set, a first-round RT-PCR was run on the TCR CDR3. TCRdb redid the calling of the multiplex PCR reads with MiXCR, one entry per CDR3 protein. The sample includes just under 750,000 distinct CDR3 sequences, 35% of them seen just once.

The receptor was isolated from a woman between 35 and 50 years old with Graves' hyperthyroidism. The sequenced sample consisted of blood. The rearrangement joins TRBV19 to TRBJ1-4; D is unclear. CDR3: CASSIASEKLFF. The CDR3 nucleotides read TGTGCCAGTAGTATAGCTTCCGAAAAACTGTTTTTT.